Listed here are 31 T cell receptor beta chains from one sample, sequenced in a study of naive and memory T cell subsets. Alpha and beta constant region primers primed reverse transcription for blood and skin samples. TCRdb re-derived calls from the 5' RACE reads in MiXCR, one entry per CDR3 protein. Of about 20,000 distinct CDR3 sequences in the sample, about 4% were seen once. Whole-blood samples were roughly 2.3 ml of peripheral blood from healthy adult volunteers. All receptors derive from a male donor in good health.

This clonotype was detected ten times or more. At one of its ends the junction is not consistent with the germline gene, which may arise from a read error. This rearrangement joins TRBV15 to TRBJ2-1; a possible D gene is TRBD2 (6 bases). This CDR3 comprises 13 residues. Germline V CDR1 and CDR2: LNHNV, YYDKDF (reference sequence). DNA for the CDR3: TGTGCCACCAGCGCCCATAAGGAGGGCCTTGGACTCTTC. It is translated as CATSAHKEGLGLF.

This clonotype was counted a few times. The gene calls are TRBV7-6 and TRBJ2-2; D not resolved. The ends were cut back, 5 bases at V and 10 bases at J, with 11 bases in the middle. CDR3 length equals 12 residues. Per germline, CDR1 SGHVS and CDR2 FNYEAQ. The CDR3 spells CASSPRKVELFF. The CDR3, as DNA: TGTGCCAGCAGCCCGCGGAAGGTGGAGCTGTTTTTT.

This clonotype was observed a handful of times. The CDR3 nucleotides are TGTGCCAGCTCGCCGGGACTATCCGTCTACGAGCAGTACTTC. Protein product: CASSPGLSVYEQYF. The chain uses TRBV18 and TRBJ2-7; 7 nucleotides agree with TRBD2. V gave up 6 bases and J gave up 3 bases; unmatched junction bases: 8. The length of the CDR3 is 14 residues. Looked up from germline, CDR1 is KGHSH and CDR2 is LQKENI. The full variable domain, with the rest looked up from reference TRBV18 and TRBJ2-7, is NAGVMQNPRHLVRRRGQEARLRCSPMKGHSHVYWYRQLPEEGLKFMVYLQKENIIDESGMPKERFSAEFPKEGPSILRIQQVVRGDSAAYFCASSPGLSVYEQYFGPGTRLTVT.

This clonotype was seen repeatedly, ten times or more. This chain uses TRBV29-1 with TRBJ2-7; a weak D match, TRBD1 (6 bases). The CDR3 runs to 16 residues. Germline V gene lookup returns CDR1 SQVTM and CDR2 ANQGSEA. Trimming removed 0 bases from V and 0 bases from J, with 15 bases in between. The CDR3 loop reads CSVEDPLQQGSYEQYF. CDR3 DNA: TGCAGCGTTGAAGATCCGTTACAACAGGGCTCCTACGAGCAGTACTTC.

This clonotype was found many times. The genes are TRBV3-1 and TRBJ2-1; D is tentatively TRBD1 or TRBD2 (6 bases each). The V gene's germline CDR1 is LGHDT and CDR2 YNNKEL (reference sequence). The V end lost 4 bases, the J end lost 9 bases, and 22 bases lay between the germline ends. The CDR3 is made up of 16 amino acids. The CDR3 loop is CASSPSGAGGLGEQFF. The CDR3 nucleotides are TGTGCCAGCAGCCCCTCGGGGGCGGGTGGTTTGGGTGAGCAGTTCTTC.

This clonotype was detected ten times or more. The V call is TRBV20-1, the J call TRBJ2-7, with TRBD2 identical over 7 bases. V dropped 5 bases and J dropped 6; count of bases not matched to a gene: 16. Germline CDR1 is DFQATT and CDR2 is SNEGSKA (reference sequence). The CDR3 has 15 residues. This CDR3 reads CSAPRLRLAPSEQYF. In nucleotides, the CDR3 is TGCAGTGCTCCGAGATTGCGACTAGCTCCGAGCGAGCAGTACTTC.

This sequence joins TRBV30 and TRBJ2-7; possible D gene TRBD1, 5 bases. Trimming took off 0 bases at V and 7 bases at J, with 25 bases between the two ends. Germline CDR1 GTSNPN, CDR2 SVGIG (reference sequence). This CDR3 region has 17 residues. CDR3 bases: TGTGCCTGGAGTGTACTGGGGCTAGATCGGTCTCTGGGGGAGCAGTACTTC. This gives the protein CAWSVLGLDRSLGEQYF.

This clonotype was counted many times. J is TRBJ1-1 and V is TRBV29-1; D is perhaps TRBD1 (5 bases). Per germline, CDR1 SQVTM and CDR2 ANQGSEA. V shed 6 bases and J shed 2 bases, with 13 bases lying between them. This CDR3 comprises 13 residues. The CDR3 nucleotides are TGCAGCGTCGAAAGGGACCGCAACACTGAAGCTTTCTTT. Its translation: CSVERDRNTEAFF.

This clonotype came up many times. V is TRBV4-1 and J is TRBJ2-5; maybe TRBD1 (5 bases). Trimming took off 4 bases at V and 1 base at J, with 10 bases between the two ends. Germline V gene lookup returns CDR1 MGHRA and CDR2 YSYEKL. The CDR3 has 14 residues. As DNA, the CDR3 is TGCGCCAGCAGCCTCACAGGCCTCCAAGAGACCCAGTACTTC. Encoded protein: CASSLTGLQETQYF.

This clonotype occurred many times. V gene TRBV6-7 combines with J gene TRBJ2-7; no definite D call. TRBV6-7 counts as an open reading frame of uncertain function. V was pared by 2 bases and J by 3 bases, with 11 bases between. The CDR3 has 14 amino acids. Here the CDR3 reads CASSYENKDYEQYF. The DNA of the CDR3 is TGTGCCAGCAGTTACGAGAATAAAGACTACGAGCAGTACTTC.

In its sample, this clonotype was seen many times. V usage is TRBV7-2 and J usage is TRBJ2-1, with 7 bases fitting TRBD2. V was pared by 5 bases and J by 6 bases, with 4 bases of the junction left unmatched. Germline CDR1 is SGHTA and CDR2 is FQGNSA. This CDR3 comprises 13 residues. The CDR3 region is CASSRGVTNEQFF. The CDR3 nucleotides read TGTGCCAGCAGCCGGGGGGTTACCAATGAGCAGTTCTTC.

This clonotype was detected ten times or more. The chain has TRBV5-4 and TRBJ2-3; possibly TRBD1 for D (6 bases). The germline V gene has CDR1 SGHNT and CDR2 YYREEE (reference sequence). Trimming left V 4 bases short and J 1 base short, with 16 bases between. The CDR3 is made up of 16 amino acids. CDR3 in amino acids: CASSPPGTTRTDTQYF. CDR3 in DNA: TGTGCCAGCAGCCCCCCCGGGACAACGCGCACAGATACGCAGTATTTT.

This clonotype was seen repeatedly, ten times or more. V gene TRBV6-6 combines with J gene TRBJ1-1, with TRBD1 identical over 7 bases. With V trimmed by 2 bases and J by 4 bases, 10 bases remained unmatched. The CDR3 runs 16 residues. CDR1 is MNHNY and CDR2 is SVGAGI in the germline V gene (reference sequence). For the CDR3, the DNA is TGTGCCAGCAGTTACGGTAGGGGGCTTCGGGGCACTGAAGCTTTCTTT. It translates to CASSYGRGLRGTEAFF.

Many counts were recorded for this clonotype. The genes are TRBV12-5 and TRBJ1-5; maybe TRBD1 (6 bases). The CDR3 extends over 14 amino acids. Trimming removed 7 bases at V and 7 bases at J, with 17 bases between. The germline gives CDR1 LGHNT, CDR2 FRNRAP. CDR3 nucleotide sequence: TGTGCTAGTGCCGAGGGGGGGGGAAGACAGCCCCAGCATTTT. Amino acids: CASAEGGGRQPQHF.

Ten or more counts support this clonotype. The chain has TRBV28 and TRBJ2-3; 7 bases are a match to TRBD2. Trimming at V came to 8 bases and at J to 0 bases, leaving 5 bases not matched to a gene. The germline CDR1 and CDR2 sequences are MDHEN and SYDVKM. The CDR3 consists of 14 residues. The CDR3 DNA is TGTGCCAGCTCCGGGGGGAGGAGCACAGATACGCAGTATTTT. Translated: CASSGGRSTDTQYF.

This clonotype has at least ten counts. CDR3 sequence: CASSQDPSGRARYEQYF. The CDR3 DNA sequence: TGCGCCAGCAGCCAAGACCCTAGCGGGAGGGCGAGGTACGAGCAGTACTTC. The chain carries TRBV4-1 and TRBJ2-7, with TRBD2 matching 12 bases. CDR3 length equals 17 residues. Unmatched junction bases numbered 7, after V lost 0 bases and J lost 4 bases. Germline CDR1 and CDR2: MGHRA and YSYEKL.

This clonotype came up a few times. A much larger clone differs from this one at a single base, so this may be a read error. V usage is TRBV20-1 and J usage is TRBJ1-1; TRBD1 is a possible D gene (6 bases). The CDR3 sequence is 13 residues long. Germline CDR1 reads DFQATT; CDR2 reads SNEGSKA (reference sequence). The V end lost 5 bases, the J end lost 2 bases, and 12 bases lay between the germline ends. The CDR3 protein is CSAVGGRNTEAFF. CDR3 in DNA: TGCAGTGCTGTGGGGGGGCGAAACACTGAAGCTTTCTTT.

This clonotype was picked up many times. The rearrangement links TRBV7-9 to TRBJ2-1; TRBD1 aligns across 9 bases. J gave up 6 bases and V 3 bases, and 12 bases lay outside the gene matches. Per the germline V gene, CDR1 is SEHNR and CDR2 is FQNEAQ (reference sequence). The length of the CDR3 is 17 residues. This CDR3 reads CASSFQLRTGVANEQFF. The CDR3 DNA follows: TGTGCCAGCAGCTTTCAATTGCGGACAGGGGTGGCCAATGAGCAGTTCTTC.

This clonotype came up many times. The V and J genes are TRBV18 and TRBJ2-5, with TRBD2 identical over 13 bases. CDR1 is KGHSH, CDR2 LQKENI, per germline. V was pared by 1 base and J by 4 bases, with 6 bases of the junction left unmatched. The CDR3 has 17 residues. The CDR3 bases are TGTGCCAGCTCACCACTGGGACTAGCGGGACGATCAGAGACCCAGTACTTC. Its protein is CASSPLGLAGRSETQYF.

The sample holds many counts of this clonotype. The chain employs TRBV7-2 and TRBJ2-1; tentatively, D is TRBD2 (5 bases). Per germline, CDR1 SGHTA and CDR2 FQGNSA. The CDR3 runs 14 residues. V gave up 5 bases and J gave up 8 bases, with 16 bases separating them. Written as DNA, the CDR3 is TGTGCCAGCAGCCTTAGGATATTGAGGGATGAGCAGTTCTTC. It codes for CASSLRILRDEQFF.

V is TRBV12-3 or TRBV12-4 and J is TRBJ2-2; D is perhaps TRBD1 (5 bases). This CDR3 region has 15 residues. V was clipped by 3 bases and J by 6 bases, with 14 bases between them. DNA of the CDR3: TGTGCCAGCAGTTTTGGGGCCACCATGTCCGGGGAGCTGTTTTTT. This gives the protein CASSFGATMSGELFF.

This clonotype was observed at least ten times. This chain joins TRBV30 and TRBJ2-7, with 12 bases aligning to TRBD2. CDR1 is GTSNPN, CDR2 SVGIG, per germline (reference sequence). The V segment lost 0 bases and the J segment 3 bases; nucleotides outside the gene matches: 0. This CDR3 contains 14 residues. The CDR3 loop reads CAWSVGLAGYEQYF. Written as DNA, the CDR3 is TGTGCCTGGAGTGTGGGACTAGCGGGCTACGAGCAGTACTTC. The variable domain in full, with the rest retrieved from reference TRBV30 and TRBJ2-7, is SQTIHQWPATLVQPVGSPLSLECTVEGTSNPNLYWYRQAAGRGLQLLFYSVGIGQISSEVPQNLSASRPQDRQFILSSKKLLLSDSGFYLCAWSVGLAGYEQYFGPGTRLTVT.

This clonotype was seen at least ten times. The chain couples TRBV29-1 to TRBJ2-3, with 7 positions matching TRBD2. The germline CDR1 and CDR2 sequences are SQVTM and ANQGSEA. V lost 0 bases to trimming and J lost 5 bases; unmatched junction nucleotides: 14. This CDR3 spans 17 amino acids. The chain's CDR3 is CSVEEMKAGVEGDTQYF. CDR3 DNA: TGCAGCGTTGAAGAGATGAAGGCGGGAGTCGAGGGAGATACGCAGTATTTT.

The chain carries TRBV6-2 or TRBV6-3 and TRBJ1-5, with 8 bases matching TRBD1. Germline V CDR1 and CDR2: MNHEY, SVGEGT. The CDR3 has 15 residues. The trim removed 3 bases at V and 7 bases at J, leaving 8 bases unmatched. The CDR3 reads CASSYPGQETQPQHF. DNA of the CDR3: TGTGCCAGCAGTTATCCGGGACAGGAAACCCAGCCCCAGCATTTT.

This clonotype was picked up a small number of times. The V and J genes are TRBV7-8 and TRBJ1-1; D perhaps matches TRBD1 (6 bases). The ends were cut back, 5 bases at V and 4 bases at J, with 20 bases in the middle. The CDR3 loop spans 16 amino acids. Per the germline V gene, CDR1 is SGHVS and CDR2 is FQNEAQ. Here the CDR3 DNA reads TGTGCCAGCAGCCCACAAGGTGGGGGCTTTTTCACTGAAGCTTTCTTT. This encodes CASSPQGGGFFTEAFF. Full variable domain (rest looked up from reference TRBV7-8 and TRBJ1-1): GAGVSQSPRYKVAKRGQDVALRCDPISGHVSLFWYQQALGQGPEFLTYFQNEAQLDKSGLPSDRFFAERPEGSVSTLKIQRTQQEDSAVYLCASSPQGGGFFTEAFFGQGTRLTVV.

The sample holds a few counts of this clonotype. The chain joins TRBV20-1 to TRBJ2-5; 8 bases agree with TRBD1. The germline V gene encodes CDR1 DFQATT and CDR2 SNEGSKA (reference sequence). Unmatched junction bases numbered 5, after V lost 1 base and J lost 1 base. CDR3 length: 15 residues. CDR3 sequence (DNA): TGCAGTGCTAGAGTTCTCGGACAGGGCCAAGAGACCCAGTACTTC. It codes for CSARVLGQGQETQYF.

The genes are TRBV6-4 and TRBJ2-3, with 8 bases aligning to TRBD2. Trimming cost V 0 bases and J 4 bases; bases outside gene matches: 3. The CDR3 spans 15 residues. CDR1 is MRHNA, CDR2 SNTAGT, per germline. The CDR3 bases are TGTGCCAGCAGTGACTCGACGGGGGGGCCAGATACGCAGTATTTT. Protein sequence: CASSDSTGGPDTQYF.

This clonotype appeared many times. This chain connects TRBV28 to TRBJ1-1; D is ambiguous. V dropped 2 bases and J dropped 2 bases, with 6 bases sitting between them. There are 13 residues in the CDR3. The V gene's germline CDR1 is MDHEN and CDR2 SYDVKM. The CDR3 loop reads CASSLKTNTEAFF. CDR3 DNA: TGTGCCAGCAGTTTAAAAACTAACACTGAAGCTTTCTTT.

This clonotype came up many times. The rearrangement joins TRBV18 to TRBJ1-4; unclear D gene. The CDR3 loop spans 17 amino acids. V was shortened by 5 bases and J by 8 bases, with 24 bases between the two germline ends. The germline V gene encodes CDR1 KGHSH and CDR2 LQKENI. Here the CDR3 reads CASSSQAGEGDWEKLFF. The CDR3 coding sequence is TGTGCCAGCTCAAGTCAGGCCGGGGAAGGTGACTGGGAAAAACTGTTTTTT.

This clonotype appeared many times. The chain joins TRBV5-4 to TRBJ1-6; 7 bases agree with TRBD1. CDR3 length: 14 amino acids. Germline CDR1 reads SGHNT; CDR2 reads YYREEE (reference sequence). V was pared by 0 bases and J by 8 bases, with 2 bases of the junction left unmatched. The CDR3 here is CASSLGQGDSPLHF. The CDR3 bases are TGTGCCAGCAGCTTGGGTCAGGGGGATTCACCCCTCCACTTT.

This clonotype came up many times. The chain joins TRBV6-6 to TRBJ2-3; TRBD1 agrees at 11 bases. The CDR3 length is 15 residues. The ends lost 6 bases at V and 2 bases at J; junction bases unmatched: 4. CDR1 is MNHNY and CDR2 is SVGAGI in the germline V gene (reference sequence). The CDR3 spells CASSHGQGATDTQYF. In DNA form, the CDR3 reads TGTGCCAGCAGCCACGGACAGGGGGCCACAGATACGCAGTATTTT.